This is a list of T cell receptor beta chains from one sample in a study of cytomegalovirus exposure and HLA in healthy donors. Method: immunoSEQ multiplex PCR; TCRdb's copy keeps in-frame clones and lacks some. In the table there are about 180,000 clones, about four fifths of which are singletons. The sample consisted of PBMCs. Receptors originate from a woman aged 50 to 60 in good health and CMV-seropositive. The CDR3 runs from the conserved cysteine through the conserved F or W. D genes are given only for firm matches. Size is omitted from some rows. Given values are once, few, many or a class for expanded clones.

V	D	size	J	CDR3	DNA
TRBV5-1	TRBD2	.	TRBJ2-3	CASSPGLAGTDTQYF	TGCGCCAGCAGCCCGGGACTAGCGGGCACAGATACGCAGTATTTT
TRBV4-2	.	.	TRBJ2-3	CASSQEAKGAYDTQYF	TGTGCCAGCAGCCAAGAAGCGAAAGGGGCCTATGATACGCAGTATTTT
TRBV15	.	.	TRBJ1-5	CATSPDRNQPQHF	TGTGCCACCAGCCCCGACAGGAATCAGCCCCAGCATTTT
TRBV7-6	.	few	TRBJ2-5	CASSFLETQYF	TGTGCCAGCAGCTTTCTAGAGACCCAGTACTTC
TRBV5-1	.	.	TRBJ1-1	CASTWEGDTEAFF	TGCGCCAGCACCTGGGAAGGGGACACTGAAGCTTTCTTT
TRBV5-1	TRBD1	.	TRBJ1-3	CASSFQGASFSGNTIYF	TGCGCCAGCAGCTTCCAGGGGGCTAGCTTCTCTGGAAACACCATATATTTT
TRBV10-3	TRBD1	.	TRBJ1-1	CAISVGQGEVEAFF	TGTGCCATCAGTGTTGGACAGGGTGAGGTTGAAGCTTTCTTT
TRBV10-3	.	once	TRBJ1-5	CAISEGSGVEPQHF	TGTGCCATCAGTGAGGGCAGCGGGGTTGAGCCCCAGCATTTT
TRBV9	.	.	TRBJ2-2	CASSVVSSGITGELFF	TGTGCCAGCAGCGTAGTAAGTAGCGGAATCACCGGGGAGCTGTTTTTT
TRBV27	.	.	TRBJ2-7	CASGGQSSYEQYF	TGTGCCAGCGGCGGACAGTCCTCCTACGAGCAGTACTTC
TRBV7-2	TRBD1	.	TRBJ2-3	CASSDLPGQGTDTQYF	TGTGCCAGCAGCGACTTACCGGGACAGGGGACAGATACGCAGTATTTT
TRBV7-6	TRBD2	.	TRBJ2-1	CASSLMTSSYNEQFF	TGTGCCAGCAGCTTAATGACTAGCAGCTACAATGAGCAGTTCTTC
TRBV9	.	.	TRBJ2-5	CASSRLGRLGETQYF	TGTGCCAGCAGCCGCCTGGGCCGCCTGGGTGAGACCCAGTACTTC
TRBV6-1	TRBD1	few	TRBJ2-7	CASRGDRGLYEQYF	TGTGCCAGCAGGGGGGACAGGGGACTCTACGAGCAGTACTTC
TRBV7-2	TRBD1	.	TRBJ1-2	CASSFGGTGSPYGYTF	TGTGCCAGCAGCTTTGGGGGGACAGGATCCCCCTATGGCTACACCTTC
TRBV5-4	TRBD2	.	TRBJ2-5	CASSPRGGRWMQETQYF	TGTGCCAGCAGCCCACGTGGCGGGAGATGGATGCAAGAGACCCAGTACTTC
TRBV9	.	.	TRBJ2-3	CASSGGGGTSKDTQYF	TGTGCCAGCAGCGGAGGGGGCGGGACCTCAAAGGATACGCAGTATTTT
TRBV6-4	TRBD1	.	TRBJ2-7	CASSDDLGDRVSGF	TGTGCCAGCAGTGACGACTTAGGGGACAGGGTTAGTGGCTTC
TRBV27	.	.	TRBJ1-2	CASSFTWSYGYTF	TGTGCCAGCAGTTTCACCTGGAGCTATGGCTACACCTTC
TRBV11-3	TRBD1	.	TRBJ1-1	CASSARQGRTEAFF	TGTGCCAGCAGCGCCCGACAGGGACGGACTGAAGCTTTCTTT
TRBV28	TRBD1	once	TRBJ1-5	CASGGGRGQNQPQHF	TGTGCCAGCGGGGGCGGCAGGGGGCAGAATCAGCCCCAGCATTTT
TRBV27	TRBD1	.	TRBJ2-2	CASSFRQGSSTGELFF	TGTGCCAGCAGCTTTAGACAGGGATCTTCCACCGGGGAGCTGTTTTTT
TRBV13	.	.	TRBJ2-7	CASSLRSSYEQYF	TGTGCCAGCAGCTTAAGGAGCTCCTACGAGCAGTACTTC
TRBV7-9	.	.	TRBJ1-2	CASSLGSGGYGYTF	TGTGCCAGCAGCTTAGGCTCCGGAGGCTATGGCTACACCTTC
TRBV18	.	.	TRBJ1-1	CASSPRSGNTEAFF	TGTGCCAGCTCACCACGGTCAGGGAACACTGAAGCTTTCTTT
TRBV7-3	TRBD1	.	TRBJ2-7	CASSEGTGTYEQYF	TGTGCCAGCAGCGAAGGGACAGGGACCTACGAGCAGTACTTC
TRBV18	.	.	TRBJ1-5	CASSADSHQPQHF	TGTGCCAGCTCAGCCGACAGTCATCAGCCCCAGCATTTT
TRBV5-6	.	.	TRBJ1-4	CASSPTGAATNEKLFF	TGTGCCAGCAGCCCAACAGGTGCAGCAACTAATGAAAAACTGTTTTTT